The rows below give T cell receptor beta chains drawn from one sample of a study of early T cells in non-severe SARS-CoV-2 infection. TCRdb reanalysed the 5' RACE reads using MiXCR and keeps one entry per CDR3 protein. The data contain roughly 50,000 distinct CDR3 sequences, 6.5% to 9% of them singletons. The specimen was whole blood. The receptors were sampled from an adult who was a healthcare worker with PCR-confirmed SARS-CoV-2 infection or an uninfected control (not recorded which). Both conserved end residues are part of each CDR3. The D gene is left open where the match is weak. Size is stated for part of the rows, as once, few or many counts, or as a class when the clone is expanded.

D: TRBD1
J: TRBJ2-3
V: TRBV29-1
size: NA
CDR3: CSVEGDRGHLDTQYF
DNA: TGCAGCGTTGAAGGAGACAGGGGGCATCTAGATACGCAGTATTTT

D: TRBD2
J: TRBJ2-1
V: TRBV2
size: once
CDR3: CASSTGLATYNEQFF
DNA: TGTGCCAGCAGTACGGGACTAGCAACCTACAATGAGCAGTTCTTC

D: NA
J: TRBJ2-3
V: TRBV10-3
size: few
CDR3: CAISSSTDTQYF
DNA: TGTGCCATCAGCAGTTCCACAGATACGCAGTATTTT

D: NA
J: TRBJ2-3
V: TRBV2
size: many
CDR3: CASSERLVSTDTQYF
DNA: TGTGCCAGCAGTGAACGACTAGTAAGCACAGATACGCAGTATTTT

D: TRBD2
J: TRBJ2-7
V: TRBV20-1
size: many
CDR3: CSPGLAGGTYYEQYF
DNA: TGCAGTCCCGGACTAGCGGGAGGAACCTACTACGAGCAGTACTTC

D: NA
J: TRBJ1-1
V: TRBV6-5
size: NA
CDR3: CASSYSRVVGTEAFF
DNA: TGTGCCAGCAGTTACTCGAGGGTAGTCGGGACTGAAGCTTTCTTT

D: TRBD2
J: TRBJ2-2
V: TRBV29-1
size: few
CDR3: CSGGKGLAGNTGELFF
DNA: TGCAGCGGGGGGAAGGGACTAGCGGGAAACACCGGGGAGCTGTTTTTT

D: TRBD1
J: TRBJ2-7
V: TRBV7-2
size: NA
CDR3: CASRPGQGTSYEQYF
DNA: TGTGCCAGCAGGCCCGGACAGGGAACCTCCTACGAGCAGTACTTC

D: NA
J: TRBJ2-7
V: TRBV25-1
size: few
CDR3: CASRDLYEQYF
DNA: TGTGCCAGCAGGGACCTGTACGAGCAGTACTTC

D: NA
J: TRBJ2-7
V: TRBV6-4
size: NA
CDR3: CASSFGTDYEQYF
DNA: TGTGCCAGCAGTTTTGGGACGGACTACGAGCAGTACTTC

D: NA
J: TRBJ1-1
V: TRBV5-5
size: NA
CDR3: CASSWNRGTEAFF
DNA: TGTGCCAGCAGCTGGAATAGAGGCACTGAAGCTTTCTTT

D: NA
J: TRBJ1-2
V: TRBV6-1
size: few
CDR3: CASSEIRGYTF
DNA: TGTGCCAGCAGTGAAATCCGTGGCTACACCTTC

D: NA
J: TRBJ2-7
V: TRBV18
size: many
CDR3: CASSPPGTGSYEQYF
DNA: TGTGCCAGCTCACCACCAGGGACCGGCTCCTACGAGCAGTACTTC

D: NA
J: TRBJ1-6
V: TRBV10-1
size: many
CDR3: CASSESPNNSPLHF
DNA: TGCGCCAGCAGTGAGTCTCCCAATAATTCACCCCTCCACTTT

D: NA
J: TRBJ1-2
V: TRBV6-6
size: many
CDR3: CASSVSFGRYGYTF
DNA: TGTGCCAGCAGTGTCAGCTTTGGCCGCTATGGCTACACCTTC

D: NA
J: TRBJ1-4
V: TRBV18
size: many
CDR3: CASSPRGGGGNEKLFF
DNA: TGTGCCAGCTCACCGCGGGGAGGAGGAGGAAATGAAAAACTGTTTTTT

D: NA
J: TRBJ1-5
V: TRBV4-3
size: many
CDR3: CASSQGGAGQPQHF
DNA: TGCGCCAGCAGCCAAGGAGGAGCGGGGCAGCCCCAGCATTTT